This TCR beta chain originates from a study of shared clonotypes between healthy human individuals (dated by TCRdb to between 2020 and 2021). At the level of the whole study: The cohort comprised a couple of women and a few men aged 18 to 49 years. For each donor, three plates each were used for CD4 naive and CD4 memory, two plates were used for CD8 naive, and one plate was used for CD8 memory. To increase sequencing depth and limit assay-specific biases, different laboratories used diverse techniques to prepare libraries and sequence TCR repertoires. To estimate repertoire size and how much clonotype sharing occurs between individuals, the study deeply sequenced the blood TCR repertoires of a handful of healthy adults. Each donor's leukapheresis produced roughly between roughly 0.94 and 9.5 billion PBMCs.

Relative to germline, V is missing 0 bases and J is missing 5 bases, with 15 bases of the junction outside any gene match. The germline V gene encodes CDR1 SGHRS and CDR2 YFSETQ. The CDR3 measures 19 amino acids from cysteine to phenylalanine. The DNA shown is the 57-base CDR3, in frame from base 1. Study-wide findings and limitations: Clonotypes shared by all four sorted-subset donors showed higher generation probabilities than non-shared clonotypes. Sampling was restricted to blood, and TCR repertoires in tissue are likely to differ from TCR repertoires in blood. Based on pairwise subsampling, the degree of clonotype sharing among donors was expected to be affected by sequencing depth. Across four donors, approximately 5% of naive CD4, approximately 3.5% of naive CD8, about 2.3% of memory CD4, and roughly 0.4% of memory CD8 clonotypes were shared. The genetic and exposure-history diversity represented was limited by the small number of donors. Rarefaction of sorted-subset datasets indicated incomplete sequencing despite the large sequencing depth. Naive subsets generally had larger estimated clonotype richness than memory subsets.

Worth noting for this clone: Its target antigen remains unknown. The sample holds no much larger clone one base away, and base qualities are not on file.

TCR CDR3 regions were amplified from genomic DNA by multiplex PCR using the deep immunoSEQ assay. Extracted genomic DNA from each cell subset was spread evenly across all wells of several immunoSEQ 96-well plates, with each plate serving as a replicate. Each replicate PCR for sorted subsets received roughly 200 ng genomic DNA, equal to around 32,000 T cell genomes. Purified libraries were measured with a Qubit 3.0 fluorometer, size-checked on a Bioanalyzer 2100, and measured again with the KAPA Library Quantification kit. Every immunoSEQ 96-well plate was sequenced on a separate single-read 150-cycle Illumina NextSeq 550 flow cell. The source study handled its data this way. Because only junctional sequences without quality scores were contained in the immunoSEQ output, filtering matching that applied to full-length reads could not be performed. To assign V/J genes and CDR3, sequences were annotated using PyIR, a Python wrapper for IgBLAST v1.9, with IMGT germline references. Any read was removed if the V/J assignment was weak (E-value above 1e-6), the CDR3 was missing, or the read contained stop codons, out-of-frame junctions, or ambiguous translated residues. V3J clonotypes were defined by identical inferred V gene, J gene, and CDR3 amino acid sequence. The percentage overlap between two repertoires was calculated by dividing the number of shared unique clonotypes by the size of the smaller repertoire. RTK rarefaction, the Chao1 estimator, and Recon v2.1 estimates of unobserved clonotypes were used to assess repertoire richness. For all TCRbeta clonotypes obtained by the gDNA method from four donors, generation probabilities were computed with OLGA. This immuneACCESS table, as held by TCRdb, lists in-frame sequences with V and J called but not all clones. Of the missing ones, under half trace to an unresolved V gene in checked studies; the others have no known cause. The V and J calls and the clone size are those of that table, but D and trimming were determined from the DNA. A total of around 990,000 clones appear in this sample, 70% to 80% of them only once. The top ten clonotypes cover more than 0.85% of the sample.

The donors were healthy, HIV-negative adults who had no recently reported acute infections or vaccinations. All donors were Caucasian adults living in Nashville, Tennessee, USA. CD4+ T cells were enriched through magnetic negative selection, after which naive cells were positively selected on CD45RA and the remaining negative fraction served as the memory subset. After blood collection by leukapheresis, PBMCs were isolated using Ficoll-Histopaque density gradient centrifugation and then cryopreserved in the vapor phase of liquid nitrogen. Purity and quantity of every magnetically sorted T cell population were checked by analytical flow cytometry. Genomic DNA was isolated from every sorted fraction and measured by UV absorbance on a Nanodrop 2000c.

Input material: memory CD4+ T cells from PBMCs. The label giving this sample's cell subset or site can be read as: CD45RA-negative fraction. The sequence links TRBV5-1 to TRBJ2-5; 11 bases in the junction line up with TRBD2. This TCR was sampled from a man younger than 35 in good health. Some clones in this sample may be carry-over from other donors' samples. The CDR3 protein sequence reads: CASSLDLLAGGAMGETQYF. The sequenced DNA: TGCGCCAGCAGCTTGGATCTCCTAGCGGGAGGCGCTATGGGGGAGACCCAGTACTTC.